The 2 T cell receptor beta chains reported below all come from one sample, sequenced in a study of beta chain features in type 1 diabetes. Sequencing targeted expressed TCRB transcripts, as all isolated RNA had been reverse transcribed. The data were produced by immunoSEQ multiplex PCR, yet TCRdb's version contains in-frame clones alone and is incomplete. The top ten hold around 0.095% of the sample, which has about 620,000 clones, roughly a sixth seen once. Material: naive CD4+ T cells from blood. All receptors come from a man aged 18 to 30 in good health.

This clone was counted only a few times. The chain links TRBV4-3 to TRBJ1-4; D uncertain. CDR1 is LGHNA, CDR2 YSLEER, per germline. V was cut by 4 bases and J by 0 bases, with 12 bases left in between. CDR3 length equals 16 residues. The CDR3 DNA follows: TGCGCCAGCAGCCCCGGGGTCCCTGCAACTAATGAAAAACTGTTTTTT. This translates into CASSPGVPATNEKLFF.

This clone was seen a few times. The chain carries TRBV9 and TRBJ1-2; 10 nucleotides match TRBD1. The germline gives CDR1 SGDLS, CDR2 YYNGEE. Trimming took 4 bases from V and 6 from J; bases not matched to a gene: 9. The CDR3 loop spans 15 amino acids. CDR3 nucleotide sequence: TGTGCCAGCAGCCCGCGACAGGGGGCGCGAGATGGCTACACCTTC. The encoded protein is CASSPRQGARDGYTF.